This TCR beta chain is drawn from a study of yellow fever vaccine responses in identical twins (dated by TCRdb to 2016 to 2018). A note on the overall study: In the study, vaccine-responding T cell clones were precisely tracked in identical twins.

Details on this clonotype: No antigen is known for it. No base quality values were provided; no much bigger clone lies one nucleotide off.

Libraries were prepared through RT-PCR. Instrument on record: Illumina HiSeq 2500. TCRdb applied fastp at Q25 and MiXCR to the public reads, then kept only in-frame beta chains. Each entry is one CDR3 protein sequence, shown with its most common DNA and genes. This sample gives around 1,200 distinct CDR3 sequences in total; about 82% of them show up just once. About 26% of the sample is in the top ten clones. On the study overall, not on this receptor specifically: The T cell response to vaccination in identical twins was reported by the authors to appear partly convergent and partly personalized.

V loses 0 bases, J loses 3 bases, and the germline ends lie 6 bases apart. The CDR1 and CDR2 encoded by the germline V gene are ENHRY and SYGVKD. There are 13 amino acids in the CDR3, from cysteine to valine inclusive. Only the CDR3 portion is preserved as DNA: 39 bases, with reading frame beginning at the first base. The clonotype originates from a female donor who received the yellow fever vaccine. Here the chain combines TRBV10-3 and TRBJ2-7, with the D gene not clear enough to name. The sample consisted of T cells from blood (PBMCs), unsorted or a sorted subset (not recorded which), taken before or after yellow fever vaccination (not recorded which). The base sequence is TGTGCCATCAGTGAGTCGTACAACTACGAGCAGTACGTC. This yields the protein CAISESYNYEQYV.